This is a list of T cell receptor beta chains from one sample in a study of cytotoxic CD8 clonotypes in ibrutinib-treated CLL. The data were produced by immunoSEQ multiplex PCR, yet TCRdb's version contains in-frame clones alone and is incomplete. The sample lists around 91,000 clones, 86% occurring once. The sample here was PBMCs, taken before ibrutinib treatment. These receptors came from a human donor with chronic lymphocytic leukemia. Both conserved end residues are part of each CDR3. Fields, in order: clone size, V gene, CDR3 length, J gene, D gene, CDR3 protein, CDR3 DNA. D genes are given only for firm matches. Not all rows give a size; the values are once, few, many and, for expanded clones, a class.

>.|TRBV7-3|15|TRBJ2-3|.
CASSLTPGVADTQYF
TGTGCCAGCAGCTTAACACCCGGCGTCGCAGATACGCAGTATTTT
>.|TRBV4-3|19|TRBJ2-4|.
CASSQDLAGSYLAKNIQYF
TGCGCCAGCAGCCAAGATTTGGCAGGTTCCTACTTAGCCAAAAACATTCAGTACTTC
>once|TRBV2|14|TRBJ1-2|.
CASSPDGGSYGYTF
TGTGCCAGCAGCCCCGACGGTGGCTCTTATGGCTACACCTTC
>.|TRBV4-2|17|TRBJ2-3|TRBD2
CASSQDSYRGGTDTQYF
TGTGCCAGCAGCCAAGATAGTTATCGGGGGGGGACAGATACGCAGTATTTT
>.|TRBV6-1|13|TRBJ2-7|TRBD2
CASRTSGDYEQYF
TGTGCCAGCCGGACTAGCGGGGACTACGAGCAGTACTTC
>.|TRBV5-1|13|TRBJ2-5|.
CASSLVPGETQYF
TGCGCCAGCAGCTTGGTCCCAGGAGAGACCCAGTACTTC
>.|TRBV6-1|14|TRBJ1-1|.
CASSEATRNTEAFF
TGTGCCAGCAGTGAAGCGACAAGGAACACTGAAGCTTTCTTT
>.|TRBV6-1|15|TRBJ2-7|TRBD1
CATSREDRGSYEQYF
TGTGCCACATCCCGAGAGGACAGGGGATCCTACGAGCAGTACTTC
>.|TRBV28|17|TRBJ1-1|.
CASSPYVGIADNTEAFF
TGTGCCAGCAGCCCGTACGTGGGGATCGCGGACAACACTGAAGCTTTCTTT
>.|TRBV25-1|17|TRBJ2-3|TRBD1
CASSESRQGVGTDTQYF
TGTGCCAGCAGTGAATCGCGACAGGGGGTCGGGACAGATACGCAGTATTTT
>.|TRBV27|14|TRBJ2-7|.
CASSLAGRPYEQYF
TGTGCCAGCAGTTTAGCGGGGAGGCCCTACGAGCAGTACTTC
>.|TRBV6-5|15|TRBJ1-1|.
CARRGREGPYTEAFF
TGTGCCAGACGGGGGCGGGAGGGGCCCTACACTGAAGCTTTCTTT
>.|TRBV4-2|17|TRBJ2-3|.
CASSRPGQILHEDTQYF
TGTGCCAGCAGCCGGCCGGGACAAATCTTGCACGAAGATACGCAGTATTTT
>.|TRBV29-1|17|TRBJ2-2|TRBD1
CSVRPITGQGSSGELFF
TGCAGCGTACGACCAATTACGGGACAGGGGTCTTCTGGGGAGCTGTTTTTT
>.|TRBV28|17|TRBJ2-2|.
CASSYPIHPPRGGELFF
TGTGCCAGCAGCTACCCAATTCACCCCCCCCGTGGCGGGGAGCTGTTTTTT
>.|TRBV5-1|16|TRBJ2-7|TRBD1
CASSSRTGTGYYEQYF
TGCGCCAGCAGCTCGCGGACCGGGACAGGCTACTACGAGCAGTACTTC
>.|TRBV9|13|TRBJ1-1|.
CASSVGPNTEAFF
TGTGCCAGCAGCGTCGGACCGAACACTGAAGCTTTCTTT
>.|TRBV10-1|13|TRBJ2-7|TRBD2
CASSAGLAREQYF
TGCGCCAGCAGTGCCGGACTAGCGAGAGAGCAGTACTTC
>.|TRBV19|13|TRBJ1-2|.
CASSGEGTYGYTF
TGTGCCAGTAGCGGGGAAGGGACGTACGGCTACACCTTC
>.|TRBV29-1|15|TRBJ1-1|.
CSATKSTVLNTEAFF
TGCAGCGCTACTAAATCGACTGTGTTGAACACTGAAGCTTTCTTT
>.|TRBV28|16|TRBJ2-3|TRBD2
CASSLEVGRATDTQYF
TGTGCCAGCAGTTTAGAAGTCGGGAGGGCCACAGATACGCAGTATTTT
>.|TRBV7-9|14|TRBJ2-2|.
CASSLGQGSGELFF
TGTGCCAGCAGCTTAGGCCAGGGTTCCGGGGAGCTGTTTTTT
>.|TRBV4-2|14|TRBJ2-1|.
CASSQGREGLLPFF
TGTGCCAGCAGCCAAGGGCGGGAAGGCCTATTACCGTTCTTC
>once|TRBV5-1|15|TRBJ2-1|TRBD2
CASSPLAGADHEQFF
TGCGCCAGCAGCCCGCTGGCGGGAGCAGACCATGAGCAGTTCTTC
>.|TRBV7-6|15|TRBJ2-1|.
CASSLAGSSYNEQFF
TGTGCCAGCAGCTTGGCGGGGAGCTCCTACAATGAGCAGTTCTTC
>.|TRBV5-1|14|TRBJ2-5|.
CASSLELDLRTQYF
TGCGCCAGCAGCTTGGAGTTGGATCTGAGGACCCAGTACTTC
>.|TRBV19|16|TRBJ1-5|.
CASIRTRQGDTQPQHF
TGTGCCAGTATTCGGACTAGGCAGGGAGACACTCAGCCCCAGCATTTT
>once|TRBV13|13|TRBJ2-7|.
CASSLGNSYEQYF
TGTGCCAGCAGCTTAGGAAACAGCTACGAGCAGTACTTC
>.|TRBV6-6|13|TRBJ2-5|.
CASSYLGSETQYF
TGTGCCAGCAGTTATCTGGGTTCGGAGACCCAGTACTTC
>once|TRBV6-5|15|TRBJ2-1|TRBD2
CASSYTSGVYNEQFF
TGTGCCAGCAGTTACACTAGCGGGGTATACAATGAGCAGTTCTTC
>.|TRBV5-4|14|TRBJ2-1|.
CASSTTGNRNEQFF
TGTGCCAGCAGCACCACAGGGAACCGCAATGAGCAGTTCTTC
>.|TRBV7-2|14|TRBJ1-1|TRBD1
CASSPGGRGTEAFF
TGTGCCAGCAGCCCAGGGGGAAGAGGAACTGAAGCTTTCTTT
>.|TRBV27|14|TRBJ1-1|TRBD1
CASSTVGTGDLAFF
TGTGCCAGCAGCACCGTTGGGACAGGGGATTTGGCTTTCTTT
>.|TRBV6-1|15|TRBJ2-3|.
CATSAASDTVYTQYF
TGTGCCACCTCAGCGGCGTCAGACACGGTTTATACGCAGTATTTT
>few|TRBV6-5|13|TRBJ2-3|TRBD1
CASKVYRTGTQYF
TGTGCCAGCAAGGTCTACCGGACAGGGACGCAGTATTTT
>.|TRBV6-4|17|TRBJ2-1|.
CASSDSGSAGTRNEQFF
TGTGCCAGCAGTGACTCGGGGTCTGCGGGTACCCGTAATGAGCAGTTCTTC
>.|TRBV6-1|13|TRBJ2-5|.
CASRDSKSGTQYF
TGTGCCAGCAGGGACTCCAAGTCGGGGACCCAGTACTTC
>.|TRBV6-6|13|TRBJ2-1|.
CASSRREINEQFF
TGTGCCAGCAGCCGCAGGGAGATCAATGAGCAGTTCTTC
>.|TRBV27|13|TRBJ1-5|.
CASRSMSNQPQHF
TGTGCCAGCAGGAGTATGAGCAATCAGCCCCAGCATTTT
>.|TRBV11-3|13|TRBJ2-7|TRBD1
CATQPGTGDEQYF
TGTGCCACGCAACCCGGGACAGGGGACGAGCAGTACTTC
>.|TRBV27|11|TRBJ1-1|.
CASSDWAEAFF
TGTGCCAGCAGCGATTGGGCTGAAGCTTTCTTT
>.|TRBV10-1|13|TRBJ2-5|TRBD2
CASSGGGLGTQYF
TGCGCCAGCAGTGGGGGAGGGTTGGGGACCCAGTACTTC
>.|TRBV5-1|13|TRBJ1-5|.
CASSREGLQPQHF
TGCGCCAGCAGCAGAGAAGGGCTTCAGCCCCAGCATTTT
>.|TRBV27|23|TRBJ2-4|TRBD1
CASSLSGTGPGLQGRTGKNIQYF
TGTGCCAGCAGTTTATCCGGGACAGGCCCGGGACTTCAGGGCAGGACAGGCAAAAACATTCAGTACTTC
>.|TRBV6-5|15|TRBJ1-1|TRBD1
CASKSWTGSGTEAFF
TGTGCCAGCAAATCATGGACAGGGTCGGGGACTGAAGCTTTCTTT
>.|TRBV4-2|14|TRBJ2-1|.
CASSPDHPYNEQFF
TGTGCCAGCAGCCCCGATCATCCCTACAATGAGCAGTTCTTC
>once|TRBV29-1|15|TRBJ2-5|.
CSVPSDSGWQETQYF
TGCAGCGTTCCCTCGGACAGTGGATGGCAAGAGACCCAGTACTTC
>many|TRBV14|16|TRBJ2-7|TRBD2
CASSDITSGRAGEQYF
TGTGCCAGCAGTGATATTACTAGCGGGAGGGCTGGCGAGCAGTACTTC
>.|TRBV5-1|16|TRBJ1-3|.
CASTTHPASSGNTIYF
TGCGCCAGCACCACTCACCCGGCCAGCTCTGGAAACACCATATATTTT
>.|TRBV7-2|16|TRBJ2-1|.
CASSLVRLAPQDEQFF
TGTGCCAGCAGCTTAGTTCGGCTAGCCCCCCAGGATGAGCAGTTCTTC
>.|TRBV5-1|13|TRBJ1-4|.
CASRQGINEKLFF
TGCGCCAGCAGACAGGGTATTAATGAAAAACTGTTTTTT
>.|TRBV2|17|TRBJ2-1|TRBD1
CASSEKLDRGSYNEQFF
TGTGCCAGCAGTGAAAAACTCGACAGGGGGTCCTACAATGAGCAGTTCTTC
>.|TRBV2|13|TRBJ2-2|.
CASSDPRAGELFF
TGTGCCAGCAGTGACCCGAGGGCCGGGGAGCTGTTTTTT